The 5 T cell receptor beta chains below were found in one sample sequenced in a study. Via MiXCR, TCRdb re-called the 5' RACE reads, giving one row per CDR3 protein. The sample lists 35,000 to 45,000 distinct CDR3 sequences; 20% to 25% were seen once. Treg sorting used a CD4+CD25+CD127-/low gate. Sequences were obtained from Tregs sorted from a lymph node. The source is a female donor with breast cancer.

This clonotype is deemed medium-sized (0.01 to 0.1%). CDR3 amino acids: CASSSGLAVSSYNEQFF. The DNA for the CDR3 is TGCGCCAGCAGCTCGGGACTAGCGGTCAGCTCCTACAATGAGCAGTTCTTC. This rearrangement joins TRBV5-1 to TRBJ2-1; TRBD2 aligns across 11 bases. CDR1 is SGHRS, CDR2 YFSETQ, per germline. Germline trimming cut 3 bases from V and 0 bases from J; bases unmatched to any gene: 5. This CDR3 has 17 residues.

As concerns this clonotype: Since the CDR3 does not end with the conserved phenylalanine or tryptophan, this likely comes from a read error. V gene TRBV6-5 combines with J gene TRBJ1-1; 8 positions match TRBD1. V lost 8 bases and J lost 5; bases outside the gene matches: 10. Germline CDR1 is MNHEY and CDR2 is SVGAGI. The CDR3 covers 14 residues. CDR3 protein: CASGGRTGLTEAFL. The CDR3 coding sequence is TGTGCCAGCGGGGGAAGGACAGGGTTGACTGAAGCTTTCTTA.

In this sample, this clonotype turned up a few times. The J gene is TRBJ1-1, the V gene TRBV27; 8 bases agree with TRBD1. Germline CDR1 MNHEY, CDR2 SMNVEV (reference sequence). With V trimmed by 3 bases and J by 5 bases, 11 bases remained unmatched. This CDR3 spans 16 amino acids. The CDR3 is CASSFSAGGVRTEAFF. As DNA, the CDR3 is TGTGCCAGCAGTTTCTCGGCAGGGGGCGTGAGGACTGAAGCTTTCTTT.

To note about this clonotype: Sequence at one end of the junction differs from germline and may be a read error. This sequence joins TRBV6-4 and TRBJ2-2; 8 positions agree with TRBD1. Germline V CDR1 and CDR2: MRHNA, SNTAGT. The CDR3 is 14 residues long. CDR3 DNA sequence: TGCGCCAGCAGTGAGGACAGGGACACCGGGGAGCTGTTTTTT. It yields the protein CASSEDRDTGELFF.

This chain uses TRBV12-3 or TRBV12-4 with TRBJ2-7; no firm D call. Deletions cut 6 bases from V and 2 bases from J, with 11 bases between. The CDR3 covers 13 residues. Here the CDR3 reads CASSYQTAYEQYF. CDR3 in DNA: TGTGCCAGCAGCTACCAGACTGCCTACGAGCAGTACTTC.